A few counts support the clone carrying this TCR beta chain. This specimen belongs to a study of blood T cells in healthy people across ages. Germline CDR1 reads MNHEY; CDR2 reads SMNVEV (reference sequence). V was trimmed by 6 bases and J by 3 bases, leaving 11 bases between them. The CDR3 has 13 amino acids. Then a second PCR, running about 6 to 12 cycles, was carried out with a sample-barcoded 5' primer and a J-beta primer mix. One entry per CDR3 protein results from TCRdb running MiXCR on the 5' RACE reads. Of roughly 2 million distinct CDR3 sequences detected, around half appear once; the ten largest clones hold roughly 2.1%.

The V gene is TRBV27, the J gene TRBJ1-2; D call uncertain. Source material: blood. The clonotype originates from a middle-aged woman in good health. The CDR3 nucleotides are TGTGCCAGCAGGAGACACGGGGACTATGGCTACACCTTC. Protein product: CASRRHGDYGYTF.